The clone carrying this T cell receptor (beta chain) showed up many times. What it recognizes is unknown. This specimen comes from a study of molecular identifiers for immune sequencing clone quantification. Regarding the study as a whole: Spike-in Jurkat TCR RNA from a single cell reportedly registered among one million naive cells.

This CDR3 has 13 amino acids. The V and J ends lost 5 bases and 8 bases respectively, with 14 bases between them. Per germline, CDR1 MDHEN and CDR2 SYDVKM. TCRdb redid the calling of the PCR reads with MiXCR, one entry per CDR3 protein. The top ten clones hold 0.85% of a sample with about 640,000 distinct CDR3 sequences, 15% to 20% of them seen once. V usage is TRBV28 and J usage is TRBJ2-3; D is uncertain. Material: naive CD8+ T cells from blood, with Jurkat cell RNA spiked in. Stated subset: FACS-sorted CD8+CD4-CCR7+CD45RA+ naive T cells. This TCR was recovered from a human donor in good health. Some libraries in this study had Jurkat cell RNA spiked in. The CDR3: CASSPNERGTQYF. Here the CDR3 DNA reads TGTGCCAGCAGTCCAAACGAGAGAGGTACGCAGTATTTT.